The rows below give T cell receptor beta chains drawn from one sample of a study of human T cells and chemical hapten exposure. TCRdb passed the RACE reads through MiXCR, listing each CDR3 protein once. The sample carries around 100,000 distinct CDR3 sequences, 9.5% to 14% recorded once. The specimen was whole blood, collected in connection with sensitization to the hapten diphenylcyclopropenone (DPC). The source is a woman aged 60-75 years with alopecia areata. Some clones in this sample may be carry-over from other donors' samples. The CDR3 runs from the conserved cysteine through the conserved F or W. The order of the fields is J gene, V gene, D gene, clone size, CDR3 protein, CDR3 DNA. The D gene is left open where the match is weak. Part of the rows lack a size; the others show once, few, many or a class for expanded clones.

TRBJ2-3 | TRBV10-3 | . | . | CAIGERDTQYF | TGTGCCATCGGCGAGCGAGATACGCAGTATTTT
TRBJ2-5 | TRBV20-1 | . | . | CSASGLVQETQYF | TGCAGTGCGTCAGGCTTGGTCCAAGAGACCCAGTACTTC
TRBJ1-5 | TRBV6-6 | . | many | CASSYSSARAAQPQHF | TGTGCCAGCAGTTACTCGTCAGCCAGGGCAGCTCAGCCCCAGCATTTT
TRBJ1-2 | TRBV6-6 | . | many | CASSFRGRTAYTF | TGTGCCAGCAGTTTTAGGGGCCGGACGGCCTACACCTTC
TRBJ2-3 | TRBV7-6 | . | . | CASSFSGASDTQYF | TGTGCCAGCAGCTTCTCCGGGGCCTCAGATACGCAGTATTTT
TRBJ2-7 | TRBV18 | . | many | CASSPPAGAAYEQYF | TGTGCCAGCTCACCACCGGCAGGGGCGGCCTACGAGCAGTACTTC
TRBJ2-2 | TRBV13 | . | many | CASSPGVVSTGELFF | TGTGCCAGCAGCCCCGGGGTTGTAAGCACCGGGGAGCTGTTTTTT
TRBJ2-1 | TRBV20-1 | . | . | CSASQPNNEQFF | TGCAGTGCCAGTCAGCCGAACAATGAGCAGTTCTTC
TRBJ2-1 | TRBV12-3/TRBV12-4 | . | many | CASSLGGGLEFF | TGTGCCAGCAGTCTAGGGGGGGGGTTGGAGTTCTTC
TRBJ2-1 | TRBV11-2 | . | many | CASSLVGPGGNEQFF | TGTGCCAGCAGCTTAGTCGGCCCCGGGGGCAATGAGCAGTTCTTC
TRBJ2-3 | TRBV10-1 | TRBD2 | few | CASSEGLAGGQDTQYF | TGCGCCAGCAGTGAGGGACTAGCGGGGGGCCAAGATACGCAGTATTTT
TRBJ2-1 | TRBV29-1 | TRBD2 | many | CSAITGTRAYNEQFF | TGCAGCGCTATCACCGGGACTAGAGCCTACAATGAGCAGTTCTTC
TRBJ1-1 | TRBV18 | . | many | CASSPMPERTEAFF | TGTGCCAGCTCACCAATGCCGGAACGCACTGAAGCTTTCTTT
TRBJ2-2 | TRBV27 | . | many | CASSVRQNTGELFF | TGTGCCAGCAGTGTAAGACAGAACACCGGGGAGCTGTTTTTT
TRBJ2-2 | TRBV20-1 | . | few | CSARNPPANPTGELFF | TGCAGTGCTAGGAACCCTCCGGCGAATCCAACCGGGGAGCTGTTTTTT
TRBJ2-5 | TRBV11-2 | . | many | CASSLFGGRQETQYF | TGTGCCAGCAGCTTATTTGGCGGAAGACAAGAGACCCAGTACTTC
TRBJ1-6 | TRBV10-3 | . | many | CAIKWTENSPLHF | TGTGCCATCAAATGGACGGAAAATTCACCCCTCCACTTT
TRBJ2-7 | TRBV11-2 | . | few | CASNQFRGEQYF | TGTGCCAGCAACCAATTTCGGGGCGAGCAGTACTTC
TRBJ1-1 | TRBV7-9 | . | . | CASSKVTGAMNTEAFF | TGTGCCAGCAGCAAAGTGACAGGCGCCATGAACACTGAAGCTTTCTTT
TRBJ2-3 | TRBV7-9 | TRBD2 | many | CASSSVRGLETDTQYF | TGTGCCAGCAGCTCTGTTAGAGGACTAGAGACGGATACGCAGTATTTT
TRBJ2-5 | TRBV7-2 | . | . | CASSQIQETQYF | TGTGCCAGCAGCCAGATCCAAGAGACCCAGTACTTC
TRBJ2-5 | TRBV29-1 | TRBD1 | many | CSVGGQVGQETQYF | TGCAGCGTGGGTGGACAGGTGGGGCAAGAGACCCAGTACTTC
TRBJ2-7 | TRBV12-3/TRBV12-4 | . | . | CASSFIGVYEQYF | TGTGCCAGCAGTTTCATCGGGGTCTACGAGCAGTACTTC
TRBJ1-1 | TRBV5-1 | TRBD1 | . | CASSQGQGWDTEAFF | TGCGCCAGCAGCCAGGGACAGGGATGGGACACTGAAGCTTTCTTT
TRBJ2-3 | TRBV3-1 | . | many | CASSRRPPGGDTQYF | TGTGCCAGCAGCCGTCGGCCCCCAGGTGGAGATACGCAGTATTTT
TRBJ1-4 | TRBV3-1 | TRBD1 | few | CASRLDRAGEKLFF | TGTGCCAGCAGACTCGACAGGGCCGGAGAAAAACTGTTTTTT
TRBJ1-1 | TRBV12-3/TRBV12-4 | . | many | CASSRSLQGNTEAFF | TGTGCCAGCAGCAGGTCACTCCAGGGGAACACTGAAGCTTTCTTT
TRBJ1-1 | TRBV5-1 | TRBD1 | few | CASSLLHRGDTEAFF | TGCGCCAGCAGCTTACTCCACAGGGGGGACACTGAAGCTTTCTTT
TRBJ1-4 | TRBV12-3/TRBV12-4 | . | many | CASSPRNFAGRISEKLFF | TGTGCCAGCAGCCCTCGTAATTTTGCAGGGCGGATTAGTGAAAAACTGTTTTTT
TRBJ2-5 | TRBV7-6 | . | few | CASSSPPQETQYF | TGTGCCAGCAGCTCGCCCCCCCAAGAGACCCAGTACTTC
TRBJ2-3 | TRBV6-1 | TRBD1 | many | CASSPGQAYTDTQYF | TGTGCCAGCAGTCCTGGACAGGCCTACACAGATACGCAGTATTTT
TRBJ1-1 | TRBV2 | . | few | CASSELGLNTEAFF | TGTGCCAGCAGTGAGCTGGGCCTGAACACTGAAGCTTTCTTT
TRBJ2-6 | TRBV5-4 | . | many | CASSRDGAGANVLTF | TGTGCCAGCAGCCGGGATGGCGCTGGGGCCAACGTCCTGACTTTC
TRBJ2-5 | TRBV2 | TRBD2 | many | CASSGSAQRGYQETQYF | TGTGCCAGCAGTGGGAGCGCCCAGCGGGGGTACCAAGAGACCCAGTACTTC
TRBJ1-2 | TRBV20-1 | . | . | CSANRDQVLGGYTF | TGCAGTGCTAACAGGGATCAAGTCTTAGGGGGCTACACCTTC
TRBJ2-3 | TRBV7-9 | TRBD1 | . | CASSLGGQLEATDTQYF | TGTGCCAGCAGCTTAGGGGGACAGTTGGAGGCCACAGATACGCAGTATTTT
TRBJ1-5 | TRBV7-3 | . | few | CASSKDRNQPQHF | TGTGCCAGCAGCAAAGACAGGAATCAGCCCCAGCATTTT
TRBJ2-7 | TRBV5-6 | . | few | CASSLPQVGYEQYF | TGTGCCAGCAGCTTGCCCCAGGTCGGCTACGAGCAGTACTTC
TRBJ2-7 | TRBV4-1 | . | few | CASSQDPGIGYEQYF | TGCGCCAGCAGCCAAGATCCGGGGATTGGGTACGAGCAGTACTTC
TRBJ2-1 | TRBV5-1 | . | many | CASGTGNSYNEQFF | TGCGCCAGCGGTACAGGTAACTCCTACAATGAGCAGTTCTTC
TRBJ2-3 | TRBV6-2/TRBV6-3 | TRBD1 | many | CASSYTQTGYADTQYF | TGTGCCAGCAGTTACACCCAGACAGGGTACGCAGATACGCAGTATTTT
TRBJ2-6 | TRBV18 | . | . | CASSPEDDRTSGANVLIF | TGTGCCAGCTCACCCGAAGACGACAGAACCTCTGGGGCCAACGTCCTGATTTTC
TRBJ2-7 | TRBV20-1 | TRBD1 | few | CSATVLTGPPHYEQYF | TGCAGTGCTACGGTACTGACAGGGCCTCCTCACTACGAGCAGTACTTC
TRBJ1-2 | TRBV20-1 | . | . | CSASDREIHGYTF | TGCAGTGCTAGCGACAGAGAGATTCATGGCTACACCTTC